Listed below are T cell receptor beta chains from one sample, sequenced in a study of blood T cell repertoires in COVID-19. Produced via immunoSEQ multiplex PCR; TCRdb's table is partial and in-frame only. The sample holds some 320,000 clones, about 91% seen once. Sequencing was carried out using peripheral blood. The receptors shown here come from a woman in her thirties who had recovered from COVID-19. The CDR3 runs from the conserved cysteine through the conserved F or W. A D gene is named only where the DNA matches it firmly. For some rows the clone size is stated as once, few or many, or as a class when expanded; others skip it.

TRBJ2-3,TRBD1,TRBV5-4,.,TGTGCCAGCAGCTCGGCGGGGACAGGGGGTGATACGCAGTATTTT,CASSSAGTGGDTQYF
TRBJ1-2,TRBD1,TRBV5-1,.,TGCGCCAGCAGCTCGTTGACAGGGCTGGGCTATGGCTACACCTTC,CASSSLTGLGYGYTF
TRBJ2-5,TRBD1,TRBV15,.,TGTGCCACCAGCAGAAAACCGGGGACAGGGGAGTGGGAGACCCAGTACTTC,CATSRKPGTGEWETQYF
TRBJ2-1,TRBD2,TRBV28,.,TGTGCCAGCAGTCCGATGACTAGCGGGGGCCTTCGTCGACAGTTCTTC,CASSPMTSGGLRRQFF
TRBJ2-4,TRBD2,TRBV7-9,.,TGTGCCAGCAGCTCCCGCGGGGGGGCGGCCCAAAACATTCAGTACTTC,CASSSRGGAAQNIQYF
TRBJ1-4,TRBD1,TRBV5-5,.,TGTGCCAGCAGCTTGGAAGGGGGCTACGGGTCGGAAAAACTGTTTTTT,CASSLEGGYGSEKLFF
TRBJ1-6,.,TRBV10-3,.,TGTGCCATCAGTGAGACCGGGGAGGGTAATTCACCCCTCCACTTT,CAISETGEGNSPLHF
TRBJ1-1,.,TRBV7-3,.,TGTGCCAGCAGCGGTGGGGGCGTGCTAATCTTT,CASSGGGVLIF
TRBJ2-3,TRBD2,TRBV13,.,TGTGCCAGCAGCTTGGCGGGGGGTGGCACCCGCACAGATACGCAGTATTTT,CASSLAGGGTRTDTQYF
TRBJ1-2,.,TRBV14,.,TGTGCCAGCAGCCAATTGGTCAGCGGGCTCGAGGGCTACACCTTC,CASSQLVSGLEGYTF
TRBJ1-3,.,TRBV6-5,.,TGTGCCAGCAGTTACGATAGGGGGACGGCAGGAAACACCATATATTTT,CASSYDRGTAGNTIYF
TRBJ1-2,.,TRBV11-2,.,TGTGCCAGCAGCTTAGGGGCCAGGGGTAGAGGCTACACCTTC,CASSLGARGRGYTF
TRBJ1-2,TRBD1,TRBV28,.,TGTGCCAGCAGTTCTCGAAAGGCTCGGTCGGACAGGGGGGACTATGGCTACACCTTC,CASSSRKARSDRGDYGYTF
TRBJ2-7,.,TRBV10-3,.,TGTGCCATCAGTGCAGTCGCGGCAGGGTCGGGCGAGCAGTACTTC,CAISAVAAGSGEQYF
TRBJ1-2,TRBD1,TRBV6-2/TRBV6-3,.,TGTGCCAGCAGTTACTCGACAGGGGGCTATGGCTACACCTTC,CASSYSTGGYGYTF
TRBJ2-3,.,TRBV7-2,.,TGTGCCAGCAGCTGGAAGGGGGGGACAGATACGCAGTATTTT,CASSWKGGTDTQYF
TRBJ1-1,.,TRBV28,.,TGTGCCAGCAGTCAAAATCGGGGTTGGCTTGGAGCTTTCTTT,CASSQNRGWLGAFF
TRBJ2-3,TRBD2,TRBV7-2,.,TGTGCCAGCAGCTTAGCGGGGGGGTCCACAGATACGCAGTATTTT,CASSLAGGSTDTQYF
TRBJ2-1,.,TRBV9,.,TGTGCCAGCAGCGTAGGGATCACAGTGGCCTACAATGAGCAGTTCTTC,CASSVGITVAYNEQFF
TRBJ2-5,TRBD1,TRBV2,.,TGTGCCAGCAGTGCAATGACAGGGGGCTCGGAAGAGACCCAGTACTTC,CASSAMTGGSEETQYF
TRBJ2-1,TRBD1,TRBV11-2,.,TGTGCCAGCAGCCGTGGGACAGGGGGGAATGAGCAGTTCTTC,CASSRGTGGNEQFF
TRBJ1-5,TRBD1,TRBV5-1,.,TGCGCCAGCAGCTTAGACAGGGCTAGTCAGCCCCAGCATTTT,CASSLDRASQPQHF
TRBJ1-1,.,TRBV30,.,TGTGCCTGGAACTACGGTTGGAGGGCGAACACTGAAGCTTTCTTT,CAWNYGWRANTEAFF
TRBJ2-7,.,TRBV6-2/TRBV6-3,few,TGTGCCAGCAGCCCGACAGCCTTCCTCTCCTACGAGCAGTACTTC,CASSPTAFLSYEQYF
TRBJ2-7,.,TRBV13,.,TGTGCCAGCGAAATCCAGGTGTCTGGCGGGGAGCAGTACTTC,CASEIQVSGGEQYF
TRBJ2-5,TRBD2,TRBV7-8,.,TGTGCCAGCAGCTTAGATGGGAGCGGGGGGGCACGGGAGACCCAGTACTTC,CASSLDGSGGARETQYF
TRBJ2-7,.,TRBV6-2/TRBV6-3,.,TGTGCCAGCAGTTCAGATAGCGCGACCTCCTACGAGCAGTACTTC,CASSSDSATSYEQYF
TRBJ1-4,.,TRBV12-3/TRBV12-4,.,TGTGCCAGCAGTTTCGGCGGGAATGAAAAACTGTTTTTT,CASSFGGNEKLFF
TRBJ2-1,.,TRBV30,.,TGTGCCTGGAGTGTAGGGGGGGGTCTAAATGAGCAGTTCTTC,CAWSVGGGLNEQFF
TRBJ1-1,TRBD1,TRBV28,.,TGTGCCAGCACCATTCCCGGCGGACAGGGATGGAACACTGAAGCTTTCTTT,CASTIPGGQGWNTEAFF
TRBJ2-1,TRBD1,TRBV24-1,.,TGTGCCACCAGTGAGAATCAGGGGGCGCTAATCGATGAGCAGTTCTTC,CATSENQGALIDEQFF
TRBJ2-3,TRBD1,TRBV19,.,TGTGCCAGTAGTCTTAAACGACAGGGGAGAGAGACAGATACGCAGTATTTT,CASSLKRQGRETDTQYF
TRBJ2-5,TRBD2,TRBV5-1,.,TGCGCCAGCAGCCATGGGACTAGCGAGGAGACCCAGTACTTC,CASSHGTSEETQYF
TRBJ2-3,TRBD2,TRBV19,few,TGTGCCAGTAGTGTCACTAGCGGGGGGATCACTAGCACAGATACGCAGTATTTT,CASSVTSGGITSTDTQYF
TRBJ2-2,TRBD1,TRBV30,.,TGTGCCTGGTGGAACAGGGGTCCCACCGGGGAGCTGTTTTTT,CAWWNRGPTGELFF
TRBJ2-2,TRBD2,TRBV7-7,.,TGTGCCAGCAGCTCAGGAGCGGGGGCCTCTCACACCGGGGAGCTGTTTTTT,CASSSGAGASHTGELFF
TRBJ1-5,TRBD1,TRBV7-2,.,TGTGCCAGCAGCCTAATCAGGGGGCAGCCCCAGCATTTT,CASSLIRGQPQHF
TRBJ2-3,.,TRBV25-1,once,TGTGCCAGCAGTGATGGGCCATTCGGCACAGATACGCAGTATTTT,CASSDGPFGTDTQYF
TRBJ1-1,.,TRBV19,.,TGTGCCAGTAGGTATAGACAGCTGATGAACACTGAAGCTTTCTTT,CASRYRQLMNTEAFF
TRBJ1-5,.,TRBV19,.,TGTGCCAGTAGTCCTCACGTGGAGGGCGGTCAGCCCCAGCATTTT,CASSPHVEGGQPQHF
TRBJ1-2,.,TRBV2,.,TGTGCCAGCATCGAATCGCTTACTGGGCCGCTAAATGGCTACACCTTC,CASIESLTGPLNGYTF
TRBJ2-7,TRBD1,TRBV5-1,.,TGCGCCAGCAGCTCTGGGACAGGGTCAAGCGAGCAGTACTTC,CASSSGTGSSEQYF
TRBJ2-7,.,TRBV27,.,TGTGCCAGCAGTTGGGCCGCGAGAGTGACCTACGAGCAGTACTTC,CASSWAARVTYEQYF